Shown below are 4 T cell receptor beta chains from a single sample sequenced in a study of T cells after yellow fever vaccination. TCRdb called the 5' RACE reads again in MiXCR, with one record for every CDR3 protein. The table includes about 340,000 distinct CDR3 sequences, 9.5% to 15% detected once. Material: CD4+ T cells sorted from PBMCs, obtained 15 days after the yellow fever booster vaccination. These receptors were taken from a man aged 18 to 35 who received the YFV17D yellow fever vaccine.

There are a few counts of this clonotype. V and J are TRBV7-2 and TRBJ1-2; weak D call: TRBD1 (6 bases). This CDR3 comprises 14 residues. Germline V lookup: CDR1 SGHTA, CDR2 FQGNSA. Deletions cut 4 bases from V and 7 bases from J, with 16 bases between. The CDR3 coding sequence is TGTGCCAGCAGCTCCCACTACAGGGACGGTGGCTACACCTTC. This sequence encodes CASSSHYRDGGYTF.

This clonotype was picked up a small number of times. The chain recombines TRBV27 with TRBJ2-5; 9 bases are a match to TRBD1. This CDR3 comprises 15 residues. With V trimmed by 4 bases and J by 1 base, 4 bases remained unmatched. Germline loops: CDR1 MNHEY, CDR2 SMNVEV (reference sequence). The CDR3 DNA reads TGTGCCAGCAGTTCGGGGGACAGGGTCCAAGAGACCCAGTACTTC. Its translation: CASSSGDRVQETQYF.

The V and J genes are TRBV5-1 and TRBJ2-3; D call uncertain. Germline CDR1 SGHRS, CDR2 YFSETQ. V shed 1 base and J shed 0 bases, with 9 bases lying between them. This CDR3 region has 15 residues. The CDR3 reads CASSLRRISTDTQYF. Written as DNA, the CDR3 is TGCGCCAGCAGCTTGCGGCGGATTAGCACAGATACGCAGTATTTT.

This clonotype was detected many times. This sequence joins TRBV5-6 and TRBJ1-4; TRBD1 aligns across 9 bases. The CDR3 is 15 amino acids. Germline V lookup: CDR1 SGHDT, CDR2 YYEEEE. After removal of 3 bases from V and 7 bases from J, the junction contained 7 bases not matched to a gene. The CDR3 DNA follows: TGTGCCAGCAGCTCACCCGGGACAGGGTCTGAAAAACTGTTTTTT. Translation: CASSSPGTGSEKLFF.